The 10 T cell receptor beta chains given below trace back to one sample, sequenced in a study of blood T cell repertoires in COVID-19. Repertoires were generated with immunoSEQ multiplex PCR, while TCRdb's copy carries only in-frame clones and drops some. Of hundreds of thousands of clones in the sample, around 91% were seen once. The sequenced sample was PBMCs or T cells enriched from blood (not recorded which). The receptors derive from a middle-aged woman who had recovered from COVID-19.

The chain joins TRBV7-2 to TRBJ1-2; D uncertain. Germline CDR1 and CDR2: SGHTA and FQGNSA. The CDR3 is 13 residues long. V dropped 4 bases and J dropped 5 bases, with 11 bases sitting between them. The CDR3 DNA reads TGTGCCAGCAGCTCCCGGACTAGTTATGGCTACACCTTC. Translated, it gives CASSSRTSYGYTF.

This chain connects TRBV12-3 or TRBV12-4 to TRBJ1-6; 8 bases agree with TRBD1. The V segment lost 11 bases and the J segment 7 bases; nucleotides outside the gene matches: 4. This CDR3 contains 12 residues. The CDR3 nucleotides read TGTGCCTCAGGACAGGGCAATTCACCCCTCCACTTT. This sequence encodes CASGQGNSPLHF.

This clone was counted between two and nine times. The chain employs TRBV7-6 and TRBJ1-1; D is uncertain. The V gene lost 4 bases and the J gene lost 0 bases, with 6 bases spanning the gap. The length of the CDR3 is 13 residues. Germline loops: CDR1 SGHVS, CDR2 FNYEAQ. CDR3 in DNA: TGTGCCAGCAGCTCGGGTATGAACACTGAAGCTTTCTTT. It codes for CASSSGMNTEAFF.

V is TRBV7-9 and J is TRBJ2-1, with 8 bases identical to TRBD2. Germline CDR1 SEHNR, CDR2 FQNEAQ (reference sequence). J was trimmed by 9 bases and V by 2 bases; bases with no gene match: 9. This CDR3 has 15 residues. CDR3 nucleotides: TGTGCCAGCAGCTTACTTACGGGAGGGCTCGGTGAGCAGTTCTTC. It codes for CASSLLTGGLGEQFF.

The chain employs TRBV28 and TRBJ1-2, with D perhaps matching TRBD1 (5 bases). The CDR3 runs 13 residues. V was pared by 6 bases and J by 8 bases, with 16 bases between. The V gene's germline CDR1 is MDHEN and CDR2 SYDVKM. For the CDR3, the DNA is TGTGCCAGCAGCCTCGACAGCGCCTTCGGCTACACCTTC. As protein: CASSLDSAFGYTF.

This clone was recorded a few times. This chain uses TRBV4-1 with TRBJ1-2, with D perhaps matching TRBD1 (5 bases). In germline, CDR1 is MGHRA, CDR2 YSYEKL. Trimming shortened V by 1 base and J by 0 bases, and 12 bases separated the two germline ends. This CDR3 spans 16 amino acids. CDR3: CASSQGRGIPNYGYTF. The CDR3 DNA reads TGCGCCAGCAGCCAAGGTAGGGGCATACCTAACTATGGCTACACCTTC.

The count of this clone is one. The genes are TRBV24-1 and TRBJ1-2, with TRBD1 identical over 7 bases. CDR1 KGHDR and CDR2 SFDVKD come from the germline V gene. The CDR3 totals 16 residues. The J segment lost 0 bases and the V segment lost 4 bases, leaving 7 bases of the junction unmatched. CDR3 sequence (DNA): TGTGCCACCAGTGACCCGGGACAGACCACTAACTATGGCTACACCTTC. Translating gives CATSDPGQTTNYGYTF.

V and J are TRBV19 and TRBJ1-4, with 7 bases aligning to TRBD1. Per the germline V gene, CDR1 is LNHDA and CDR2 is SQIVND (reference sequence). The CDR3 sequence is 16 residues long. Unmatched junction bases numbered 10, after V lost 1 base and J lost 8 bases. CDR3 region: CASSIGGTVKGEKLFF. CDR3 DNA: TGTGCCAGTAGTATAGGAGGGACAGTAAAGGGAGAAAAACTGTTTTTT.

The J gene is TRBJ2-3, the V gene TRBV10-3; 9 positions match TRBD2. Trimming removed 8 bases from V and 3 bases from J; junction bases left unmatched: 6. Germline CDR1 and CDR2: ENHRY and SYGVKD. The CDR3 totals 14 residues. For the CDR3, the DNA is TGTGCCATCCTGGGAGGACTAGCGACAGATACGCAGTATTTT. Its protein product is CAILGGLATDTQYF.

The chain has TRBV28 and TRBJ1-1; D remains ambiguous. V was pared by 8 bases and J by 4 bases, with 14 bases between. CDR3 length: 13 residues. Germline CDR1 reads MDHEN; CDR2 reads SYDVKM. The CDR3 DNA is TGTGCCAGCTTGTCCCAAGCGCGCACTGAAGCTTTCTTT. Residues: CASLSQARTEAFF.